A selection of T cell receptor beta chains follows, all from one sample in a study of blood T cell repertoires in COVID-19. Repertoires were generated with immunoSEQ multiplex PCR, while TCRdb's copy carries only in-frame clones and drops some. The sample gives approximately 280,000 clones, 80% to 90% of which show up once; approximately 4.6% is in the top ten. The sample consisted of peripheral blood. Receptors originate from a man aged 35-49 years with acute or convalescent COVID-19. Both conserved end residues are part of each CDR3. The order of the fields is D gene, V gene, J gene, CDR3 protein, CDR3 DNA. A D gene is named only where the DNA matches it firmly.

TRBD2	TRBV6-1	TRBJ2-3	CASSAFSGVSTDTQYF	TGTGCCAGCAGTGCCTTTAGCGGGGTAAGCACAGATACGCAGTATTTT
.	TRBV7-9	TRBJ1-1	CASSLAPGEAFF	TGTGCCAGCAGCTTAGCGCCGGGAGAAGCTTTCTTT
TRBD2	TRBV5-1	TRBJ2-5	CASSSGGGETQYF	TGCGCCAGCAGCTCGGGAGGGGGGGAAACCCAGTACTTC
.	TRBV2	TRBJ1-5	CASSVGGANQPQHF	TGTGCCAGCAGTGTAGGAGGGGCCAATCAGCCCCAGCATTTT
TRBD1	TRBV7-9	TRBJ2-1	CASSLRRDRYNEQFF	TGTGCCAGCAGCTTACGCCGGGACAGATACAATGAGCAGTTCTTC
.	TRBV19	TRBJ1-3	CASSLDSYSGNTIYF	TGTGCCAGTAGTTTAGACAGTTACTCTGGAAACACCATATATTTT
.	TRBV20-1	TRBJ2-7	CSAPTGYEQYF	TGCAGTGCCCCGACAGGCTACGAGCAGTACTTC
TRBD1	TRBV24-1	TRBJ1-1	CATSARGRGTEAFF	TGTGCCACCAGTGCCAGGGGGCGTGGCACTGAAGCTTTCTTT
TRBD1	TRBV10-3	TRBJ2-3	CALGQATDTQYF	TGTGCCTTGGGACAGGCCACAGATACGCAGTATTTT
TRBD1	TRBV19	TRBJ1-2	CASSIQSGGRGYTF	TGTGCCAGTAGTATTCAATCAGGGGGCAGGGGCTACACCTTC
TRBD1	TRBV6-5	TRBJ1-5	CASSSGQVNQPQHF	TGTGCCAGCAGCTCTGGACAGGTCAATCAGCCCCAGCATTTT
TRBD1	TRBV6-5	TRBJ1-1	CALGRGLGNTEAFF	TGTGCCCTGGGCAGGGGGCTTGGGAACACTGAAGCTTTCTTT
.	TRBV7-3	TRBJ1-2	CASSLTGVEGYTF	TGTGCCAGCAGCCTCACGGGGGTCGAAGGCTACACCTTC
.	TRBV6-2/TRBV6-3	TRBJ1-4	CASSYGAAGAEKLFF	TGTGCCAGCAGTTATGGGGCTGCGGGGGCTGAAAAACTGTTTTTT
.	TRBV5-1	TRBJ2-7	CASSDRVAYEQYF	TGCGCCAGCAGCGACCGGGTGGCCTACGAGCAGTACTTC